These 4 T cell receptor beta chains share one sample of origin, sequenced in a study of T-cell memory formation after mild COVID-19 (TCRdb year 2021). The library came from 5' RACE. Reads for this sample came from an Illumina NovaSeq 6000. TCRdb reprocessed the public reads (quality trimming at Q25 with fastp, clone calling with MiXCR) and kept in-frame beta chains. Identical CDR3 protein sequences are pooled into one entry, listed with their most common genes and DNA. Within this sample are 270,000 or so distinct CDR3 sequences, with under 20% of them counted one time only. Clones ranked in the top ten supply roughly 24% of the sample. What was sequenced was PBMCs or a T cell subset sorted from them (not recorded which). Receptors originate from a man younger than 35 who had mild COVID-19 (a few samples of this study predate the infection). The sample titles of this study are shuffled in the database, so cell type and time point are left out; the donor was told from shared clones.

This clonotype was counted a few times. The chain uses TRBV29-1 and TRBJ2-2, with 9 bases fitting TRBD1. The J segment lost 7 bases and the V segment lost 5 bases, leaving 5 bases of the junction unmatched. Germline CDR1 SQVTM, CDR2 ANQGSEA. The CDR3 spans 13 residues. The CDR3 protein is CSVYRGQGGELFF. In DNA, the CDR3 is TGCAGCGTTTACAGGGGGCAGGGCGGGGAGCTGTTTTTT.

The chain couples TRBV7-3 to TRBJ2-3; D not resolved. Germline loops: CDR1 SGHTA, CDR2 FQGTGA. Trimming pared 4 bases from V and 2 bases from J, leaving 7 bases between. This CDR3 comprises 13 residues. CDR3 in amino acids: CASSSLATDTQYF. In DNA form, the CDR3 reads TGTGCCAGCAGCTCCCTGGCCACAGATACGCAGTATTTT.

Only a few counts were recorded for this clonotype. J is TRBJ1-4 and V is TRBV27; tentatively, D is TRBD1 (5 bases). This CDR3 has 13 residues. In germline, CDR1 is MNHEY, CDR2 SMNVEV (reference sequence). With 8 bases removed from V and 8 bases from J, the gap between germline ends came to 15 bases. The CDR3 DNA follows: TGTGCCAGCCGGTGGGCAGGGTCGGAAAAACTGTTTTTT. Protein sequence: CASRWAGSEKLFF.

The V and J genes are TRBV15 and TRBJ2-5, with no clear D. Trimming stripped 0 bases from V and 5 bases from J, with 10 bases between. Looked up from germline, CDR1 is LNHNV and CDR2 is YYDKDF (reference sequence). The CDR3 spans 14 residues. CDR3 bases: TGTGCCACCAGCAGAGATACTCCTAGGGAGACCCAGTACTTC. Protein sequence: CATSRDTPRETQYF.